This T cell receptor (beta chain) was sequenced during a study of cytomegalovirus exposure and HLA in healthy donors. The primer mix had 60 Vbeta and 13 Jbeta primers. TCRdb's table, derived via immunoSEQ multiplex PCR, lists solely in-frame clones and lacks some. The sample consists of roughly 130,000 clones, around 67% of them appearing once. Overall study findings and caveats: The sole available immune exposure information was CMV serostatus. Later analysis indicated greater clonal expansion among HLA-associated TCR beta chains than among equally common other chains.

CDR1 ENHRY and CDR2 SYGVKD come from the germline V gene. The CDR3 covers 13 residues. The ends were cut back, 2 bases at V and 5 bases at J, with 9 bases in the middle. On this clone itself: What it recognizes is unknown.

The sequencing sample was made of PBMCs. The source is a man between 18 and 29 years old in good health and CMV-seropositive. V is TRBV10-3 and J is TRBJ1-2, with D possibly matching TRBD1 (5 bases). This chain's CDR3 is CAISEGASYGYTF. In nucleotides, the CDR3 is TGTGCCATCAGTGAGGGGGCGAGTTATGGCTACACCTTC.